This TCR beta chain emerged from a study of CD8 T cells in Susac syndrome. Overall study findings and caveats: Regarding the TCR sequencing and HLA analysis, the study admitted that a relatively small number of individuals were involved.

Sequencing of TCR beta, carried out with a high-throughput approach, was applied to CD8+ and CD4+ T cells from the blood. Reverse transcription of 0.5 to 1 ug RNA was performed with random hexamers. TCRdb reanalysed the immunoSEQ multiplex PCR reads using MiXCR and keeps one entry per CDR3 protein. Among tens of thousands of distinct CDR3 sequences listed, over 95% were seen once. About this clonotype: Its antigen remains unknown.

Germline V gives CDR1 LGHDT, CDR2 YNNKEL (reference sequence). Germline trimming cut 2 bases from V and 5 bases from J; bases unmatched to any gene: 5. The CDR3 spans 14 residues. The source material was CD4+ T cells from PBMCs. The chain links TRBV3-1 to TRBJ2-5; 7 bases map to TRBD1. The TCR sequence derives from a human donor with multiple sclerosis. CDR3 residues: CASSQKGAMETQYF. In DNA, the CDR3 is TGTGCCAGCAGCCAAAAGGGGGCAATGGAGACCCAGTACTTC.